The table lists the clone carrying this T cell receptor (beta chain) with a few counts. Its antigen is unidentified. The data stem from a study of T cell repertoires in cytomegalovirus infection. TCRdb processed the reads anew with MiXCR; each CDR3 protein has one entry. The table shows around 750,000 distinct CDR3 sequences, with 30% to 35% occurring only once. The CDR3 is 14 residues long. V was pared by 4 bases and J by 9 bases, with 5 bases of the junction left unmatched. In germline, CDR1 is SNHLY, CDR2 FYNNEI. The chain employs TRBV2 and TRBJ2-1, with 11 bases aligning to TRBD2. Specimen: cultured CD8+ T cells from PBMCs, collected from culture after CMV antigen stimulation. The source of this sequence is a human donor in good health (CMV status not recorded). Some clones in this sample may be carry-over from other donors' samples. In nucleotides, the CDR3 is TGTGCCAGCAGTGGTCTAGCGGGGGGTAGTGAGCAGTTCTTC. It translates to CASSGLAGGSEQFF.